The following is a T cell receptor beta chain sequence with its context. Antigen: not known. Researchers grouped second doses given at about 4 or about 12 weeks into one pool. These data come from a study of T cell responses to AZD1222 COVID-19 vaccine. General study points: Repertoire sampling was restricted to post-peak T cell response timepoints.

Germline assignment: CDR1 MNHEY and CDR2 SVGAGI. This CDR3 contains 13 residues. V shed 6 bases and J 4 bases; nucleotides not matched to a gene: 5. Profiled with immunoSEQ multiplex PCR; TCRdb holds only in-frame clones, not every one. The top ten clones hold about 10% of a sample with about 35,000 clones, under 90% of them seen once. The gene calls are TRBV6-5 and TRBJ1-2, with TRBD1 matching over 7 bases. Sample: peripheral blood, taken 28 days after the second AZD1222 dose. This receptor was obtained from an adult who received the AZD1222 COVID-19 vaccine. CDR3 region: CASRDRTGYGYTF. The DNA of the CDR3 is TGTGCCAGCAGAGACAGGACAGGCTATGGCTACACCTTC.